This entry features one TCR beta chain sequence. The antigen is not known. These data originate in a study of T cell responses to AZD1222 COVID-19 vaccine. General study points: Donors were largely white British and mainly female; clonal diversity was possibly underestimated. Spike regions recognized by vaccine-associated CD4 TCRs spanned the protein, led by 160-218 and 743-854.

Germline CDR1 and CDR2: LGHNT and FRNRAP. V shed 1 base and J shed 7 bases, with 14 bases lying between them. The CDR3 has 14 residues. Repertoires were generated with immunoSEQ multiplex PCR, while TCRdb's copy carries only in-frame clones and drops some. The sample consists of tens of thousands of clones, 70% to 90% of them appearing once. This chain joins TRBV12-5 and TRBJ2-7; no firm D call. The sequencing here drew on peripheral blood, taken 28 days after the second AZD1222 dose. This TCR was recovered from an adult who received the AZD1222 COVID-19 vaccine. The CDR3: CASGLADRAGEQYF. The CDR3 DNA reads as TGTGCTAGTGGTTTGGCAGATAGGGCTGGGGAGCAGTACTTC.